This T cell receptor (beta chain) stems from a study of preoperative IRX-2 immunotherapy in early breast cancer (dated by TCRdb to between 2018 and 2021). Receptor amplification or capture employed the immunoSEQ multiplex PCR assay. TCRdb took over this immuneACCESS table, retaining in-frame rearrangements with V and J assigned. Such tables are incomplete; in checked studies, under half of the missing clones stem from an unresolved V gene, and the remainder is unexplained. This sample comprises just over 3,000 clones, about 83% of them detected only once. The ten largest clonotypes hold 7% to 9% of the sample. A remark on this clone: The clone's antigen remains unknown. Base qualities are not recorded, but no much larger clone differs from it by a single base.

Per the publication, the treatment or condition label means: preoperative locoregional IRX-2 cytokine immunotherapy. The samples were obtained from a phase Ib study that tested preoperative, locoregional IRX-2 cytokine immunotherapy designed to prime immune responses. The donors were early-stage breast cancer patients who were given IRX-2 prior to surgery. CDR1 SGHVT and CDR2 SQSDAQ are derived from the germline V gene. Including cysteine and phenylalanine, the CDR3 has 13 amino acids. The retained sequence is limited to the CDR3, 39 bases, with the frame set at the first base. V loses 1 base, J loses 2 bases, and the germline ends lie 4 bases apart.

This specimen consisted of tumor tissue, obtained after IRX-2 immunotherapy. The V and J genes are TRBV7-4 and TRBJ2-3, with the D segment identity uncertain. The origin of this receptor is a human donor with breast cancer. The DNA is as follows: TGTGCCAGCAGCTTAGTCAACACAGATACGCAGTATTTT. Its translation reads: CASSLVNTDTQYF.